This TCR beta chain was identified during a study of control samples from healthy donors and cancer patients. The method was immunoSEQ multiplex PCR; TCRdb's version includes in-frame clones alone and lacks a portion of them. The sample carries about 63,000 clones, approximately 85% recorded once. Germline CDR1 LGHNT, CDR2 FRNRAP. This CDR3 comprises 14 residues. Trimming pared 3 bases from V and 5 bases from J, leaving 13 bases between. The clonotype was recovered from a man aged 35-49 years in good health. The sample was blood. V and J are TRBV12-5 and TRBJ2-5; the D is unclear. CDR3 region: CASGLGFGWETQYF. The CDR3 bases are TGTGCTAGTGGTTTAGGGTTCGGGTGGGAGACCCAGTACTTC. Full variable domain (outside the CDR3, taken from reference TRBV12-5 and TRBJ2-5): DARVTQTPRHKVTEMGQEVTMRCQPILGHNTVFWYRQTMMQGLELLAYFRNRAPLDDSGMPKDRFSAEMPDATLATLKIQPSEPRDSAVYFCASGLGFGWETQYFGPGTRLLVL.